This T cell receptor beta chain was retrieved from a study of monozygotic twins with inflammatory bowel disease. Points on this clonotype: Its matching antigen is unknown.

Two nested PCRs, roughly 17 and 9 cycles, amplified TCRalpha and TCRbeta cDNA. TCRdb processed the 5' RACE reads again and assigns one entry to each CDR3 protein, with no DNA. The sample includes 150,000 to 200,000 distinct CDR3 sequences. The study, taken as a whole, reports: None of the different T cell subtypes could be distinguished from one another.

Source material: blood. The sequence derives from a human donor with ulcerative colitis or Crohn's disease, or a healthy co-twin of an affected twin (not recorded which).

CDR3: CASSLTPHEQFF. J is TRBJ2-1 and V is TRBV27; with no DNA, the TCRdb D assignment of TRBD1 cannot be verified. In germline, CDR1 is MNHEY, CDR2 SMNVEV (reference sequence). The CDR3 is 12 residues long.